This entry features one TCR beta chain sequence. In the ophthalmopathy cohort, Clinical Activity Score was at least 3, NOSPECS grade at least 4, and duration under 3 months. V shed 5 bases and J shed 0 bases, with 14 bases lying between them. CDR1 and CDR2 (germline): SGHTA, FQGNSA. This CDR3 comprises 16 residues. This specimen comes from a study of T cells in Graves' hyperthyroidism and ophthalmopathy. Study summary: Once the initial diagnosis was made, peripheral blood was obtained before any treatment.

RNA transcripts served as the template for amplifying TCR beta CDR3 regions. The HTBI primer set drove a first-round RT-PCR of the TCR CDR3. From the multiplex PCR reads, TCRdb called clonotypes with MiXCR, one entry per CDR3 protein. The top ten clones hold approximately 60% of a sample with about 270,000 distinct CDR3 sequences, roughly 20% of them seen once. The genes are TRBV7-2 and TRBJ1-3; D is undetermined. The sequenced sample consisted of blood. The receptor was isolated from a man aged 25 to 40 with Graves' ophthalmopathy. The CDR3 coding sequence is TGTGCCAGCAGCCAGCGAGGGTATCGCTCTGGAAACACCATATATTTT. This sequence encodes CASSQRGYRSGNTIYF.